The present TCR beta chain was sequenced within a study of cytomegalovirus exposure and HLA in healthy donors. Trimming removed 6 bases at V and 10 bases at J, with 16 bases between. Per germline, CDR1 SNHLY and CDR2 FYNNEI. The CDR3 length is 14 residues. Findings of the study overall: Most TCR sequences were uncommon, yet certain public TCRs appeared in many donors.

PCR was performed using 60 Vbeta and 13 Jbeta primers. The data were produced by immunoSEQ multiplex PCR, yet TCRdb's version contains in-frame clones alone and is incomplete. Of roughly 35,000 clones in the sample, around 50% are singletons; the top ten hold more than 5%. A note on this clone: Antigen unknown.

The chain has TRBV2 and TRBJ1-6; tentatively, D is TRBD1 (5 bases). The sample taken for sequencing was PBMCs. The sequence derives from a woman between 35 and 50 years old in good health and CMV-seropositive. DNA of the CDR3: TGTGCCAGCAGGGGGGAGGGAGCAAAATCACCCCTCCACTTT. Residues: CASRGEGAKSPLHF.